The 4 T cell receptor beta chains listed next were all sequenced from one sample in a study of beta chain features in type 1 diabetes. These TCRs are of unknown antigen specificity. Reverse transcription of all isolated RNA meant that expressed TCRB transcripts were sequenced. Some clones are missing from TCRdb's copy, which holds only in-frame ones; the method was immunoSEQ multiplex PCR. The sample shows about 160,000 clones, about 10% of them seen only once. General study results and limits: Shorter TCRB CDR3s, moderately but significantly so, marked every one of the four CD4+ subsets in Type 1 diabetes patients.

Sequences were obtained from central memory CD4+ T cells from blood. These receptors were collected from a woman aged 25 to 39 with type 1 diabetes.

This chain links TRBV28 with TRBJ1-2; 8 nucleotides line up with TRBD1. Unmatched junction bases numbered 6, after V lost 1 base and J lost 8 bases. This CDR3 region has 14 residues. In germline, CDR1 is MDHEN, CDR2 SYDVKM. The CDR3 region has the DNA TGTGCCAGCAGTTTATCCCAGGCAGGGGGCGGCTACACCTTC. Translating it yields CASSLSQAGGGYTF.

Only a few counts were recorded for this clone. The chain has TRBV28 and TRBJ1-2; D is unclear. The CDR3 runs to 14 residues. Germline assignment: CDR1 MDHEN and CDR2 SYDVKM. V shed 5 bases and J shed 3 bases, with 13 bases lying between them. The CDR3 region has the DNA TGTGCCAGCAGTATCAGAGGGATATACTATGGCTACACCTTC. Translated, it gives CASSIRGIYYGYTF.

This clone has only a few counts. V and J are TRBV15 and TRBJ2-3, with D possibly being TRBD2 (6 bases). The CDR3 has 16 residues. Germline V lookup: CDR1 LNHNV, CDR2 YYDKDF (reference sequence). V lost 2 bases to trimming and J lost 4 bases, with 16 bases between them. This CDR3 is CATSRKIGASADTQYF. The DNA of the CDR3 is TGTGCCACCAGCAGAAAAATCGGGGCTAGCGCAGATACGCAGTATTTT.

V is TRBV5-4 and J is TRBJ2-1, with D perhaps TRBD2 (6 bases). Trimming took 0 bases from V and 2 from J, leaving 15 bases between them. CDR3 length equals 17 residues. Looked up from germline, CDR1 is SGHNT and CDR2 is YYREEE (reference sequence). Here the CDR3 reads CASSLGMLGGAYNEQFF. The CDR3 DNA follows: TGTGCCAGCAGCTTGGGCATGCTAGGAGGGGCCTACAATGAGCAGTTCTTC.